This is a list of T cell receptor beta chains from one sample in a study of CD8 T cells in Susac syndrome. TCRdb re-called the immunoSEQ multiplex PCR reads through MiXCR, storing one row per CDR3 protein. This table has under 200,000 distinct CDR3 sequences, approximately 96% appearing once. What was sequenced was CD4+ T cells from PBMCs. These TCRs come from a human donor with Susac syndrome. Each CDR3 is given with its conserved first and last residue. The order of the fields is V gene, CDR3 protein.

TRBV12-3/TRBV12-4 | CASSLSSSGNTIYF
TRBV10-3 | CAISEPGQGATYGYTF
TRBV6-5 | CASSYADSYEQYF
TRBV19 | CASSLRDQEQFF
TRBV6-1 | CASSTVGTPQGPNEQFF
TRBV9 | CASSVGEGRGQETQYF
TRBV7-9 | CASSLGGAGNTEAFF
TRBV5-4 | CASSLPVAGGGNEQFF
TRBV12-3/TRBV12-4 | CASSRRTGPGANVLTF
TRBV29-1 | CSVEARRDSQTNEKLFF
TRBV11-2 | CASSLGPGAHTQYF
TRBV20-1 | CSARSGLSNQPQHF
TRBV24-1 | CATSEPGLETQYF
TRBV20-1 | CSARDGQAGWGDTQYF
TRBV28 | CASRMPGSSPLHF
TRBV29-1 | CSVSRGGNGYTF
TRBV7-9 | CASSFDYGYTF
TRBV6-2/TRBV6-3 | CASNLPTYEQYF
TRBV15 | CATSSHASGGNQETQYF
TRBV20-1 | CSASRSTGPNSPLHF
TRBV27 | CASATGGSSYEQYF
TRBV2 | CASSQRQGWYEQYF
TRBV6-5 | CASSPWQGTEGYTF
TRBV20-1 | CSATGLWRETQYF
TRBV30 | CAWSVNGIGYTF
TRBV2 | CASQNGLYNEQFF
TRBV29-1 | CSVSTGPSDQPQHF
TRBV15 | CATSRESADQPQHF
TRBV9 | CASSEGGRLTPLHF
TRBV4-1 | CASSQEGGLGNEQFF
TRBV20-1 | CSAPTALETQYF
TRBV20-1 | CSARDVFGTQGPSYEQYF
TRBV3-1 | CASSLLAGSTDTQYF
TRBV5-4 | CASSLAQATDTQYF
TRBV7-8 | CASSRTLNYNEQFF
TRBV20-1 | CSARDGKGQGGNEQFF
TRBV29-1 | CSVVVSGPEAFF
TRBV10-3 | CAISEGGGVEQFF
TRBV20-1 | CSARGLRFPYEQYF
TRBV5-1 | CASSSDVGVGNEQFF
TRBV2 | CASGPGGQETQYF
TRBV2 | CASRWGGTTDTQYF
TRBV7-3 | CASSLSEVRVQETQYF
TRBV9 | CASSVVATDSPLHF
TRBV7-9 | CASSFFRDQPQHF